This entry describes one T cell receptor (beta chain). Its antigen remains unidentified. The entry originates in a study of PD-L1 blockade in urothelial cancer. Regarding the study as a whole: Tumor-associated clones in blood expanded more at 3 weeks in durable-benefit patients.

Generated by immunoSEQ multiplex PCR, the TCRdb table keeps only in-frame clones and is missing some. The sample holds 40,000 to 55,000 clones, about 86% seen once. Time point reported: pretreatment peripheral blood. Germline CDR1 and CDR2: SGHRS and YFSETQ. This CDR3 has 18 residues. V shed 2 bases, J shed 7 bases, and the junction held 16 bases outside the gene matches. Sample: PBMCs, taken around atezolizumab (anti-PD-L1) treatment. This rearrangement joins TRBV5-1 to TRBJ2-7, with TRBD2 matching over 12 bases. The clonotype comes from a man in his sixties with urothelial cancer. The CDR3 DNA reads TGCGCCAGCAGCTTTACCCAGGGACGACTAGCGGGGGATGAGGAGCAGTACTTC. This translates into CASSFTQGRLAGDEEQYF. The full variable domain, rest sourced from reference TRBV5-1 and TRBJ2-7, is KAGVTQTPRYLIKTRGQQVTLSCSPISGHRSVSWYQQTPGQGLQFLFEYFSETQRNKGNFPGRFSGRQFSNSRSEMNVSTLELGDSALYLCASSFTQGRLAGDEEQYFGPGTRLTVT.